These 30 T cell receptor beta chains came from one sample sequenced in a study of T cells in women clearing cervical HPV infection. TCRdb's copy holds only in-frame clones and misses some; the assay was immunoSEQ multiplex PCR. The sample's table shows about 35,000 clones. The sequenced sample consisted of blood buffy coat. The receptors come from a woman aged 18 to 75 with a cervical HPV16 infection that either progressed to CIN3+ or cleared (not recorded which).

Worth noting for this clone: With the read ending 3 residues before the CDR3 end, the germline J gene is used to fill in that end. This rearrangement joins TRBV2 to TRBJ1-5, with D possibly matching TRBD1 (5 bases). The CDR3 length is 16 residues. Trimming pared 8 bases from V and 6 bases from J, leaving 23 bases between. CDR1 SNHLY and CDR2 FYNNEI come from the germline V gene. Partial CDR3 DNA: TGTGCCAGCCGTAGCTTAAGCGGGGGGTACGGTCAGCCC. It yields the protein CASRSLSGGYGQP. The full CDR3 protein is CASRSLSGGYGQPQHF.

In regard to this clone: The read ends 3 residues early relative to the CDR3; the germline J gene fills the gap. The chain couples TRBV2 to TRBJ1-5; no reliable D call. The germline V gene has CDR1 SNHLY and CDR2 FYNNEI. V was shortened by 1 base and J by 0 bases, with 4 bases between the two germline ends. The CDR3 sequence is 14 residues long. The sequenced CDR3 bases are TGTGCCAGCAGTGAAGTCGTTAGCAATCAGCCC. Translation gives CASSEVVSNQP. The entire CDR3 reads CASSEVVSNQPQHF.

For this clone: The CDR3 end falls 3 residues outside the read, so it is completed with the germline J gene. The chain links TRBV6-4 to TRBJ2-7, with 11 bases aligning to TRBD2. The germline gives CDR1 MRHNA, CDR2 SNTAGT. V dropped 6 bases and J dropped 6; count of bases not matched to a gene: 4. This CDR3 is built from 13 residues. The CDR3: CASSDTSGGEQYF. The sequenced CDR3 bases are TGTGCCAGCAGCGATACTAGCGGGGGCGAG.

On this clone: The missing CDR3 end, 3 residues past where the read stops, is filled in from the germline J gene. The gene calls are TRBV19 and TRBJ1-6; D is possibly TRBD1 (6 bases). Germline V lookup: CDR1 LNHDA, CDR2 SQIVND (reference sequence). V dropped 7 bases and J dropped 9 bases, with 19 bases sitting between them. There are 15 residues in the CDR3. The covered CDR3 bases are TGTGCCAGTACCGACATCGCCGTCAGGGGTTCACCC. Translating gives CASTDIAVRGSP. The CDR3 in its entirety is CASTDIAVRGSPLHF.

The CDR3 reads CASSPLRTANEKAFF. CDR3 DNA (partial): TGTGCCAGCTCACCACTCCGGACAGCTAATGAAAAA. The rearrangement uses TRBV18 and TRBJ1-1; a weak D match, TRBD1 (6 bases). Coverage ceases 3 residues before the CDR3 finishes, and the germline J gene fills in the end. The CDR3 has 15 residues. Germline assignment: CDR1 KGHSH and CDR2 LQKENI.

A remark on this clone: Read coverage stops 3 residues before the CDR3 terminus; the germline J gene supplies the remainder. The rearrangement joins TRBV9 to TRBJ2-1, with 8 bases fitting TRBD1. Germline loops: CDR1 SGDLS, CDR2 YYNGEE. The CDR3 covers 16 residues. V dropped 0 bases and J dropped 4; count of bases not matched to a gene: 6. CDR3 bases read: TGTGCCAGCAGCGTAGGGACAGGGACCCAATACAATGAG. Translation gives CASSVGTGTQYNE. The whole CDR3 sequence is CASSVGTGTQYNEQFF.

To note about this clone: The sequence runs out 3 residues before the end of the CDR3; the remainder is reconstructed from the germline J gene. The chain is built from TRBV18 and TRBJ1-2; 10 bases map to TRBD1. The germline gives CDR1 KGHSH, CDR2 LQKENI. The CDR3 has 16 amino acids. CDR3 DNA (partial): TGTGCCAGCTCACGGCGGACAGGGGGTAGCACAGATACC. Protein sequence: CASSRRTGGSTDT. The entire CDR3 protein is CASSRRTGGSTDTYTF. The full variable domain, in which reference TRBV18 and TRBJ1-2 provide the parts outside the CDR3, is NAGVMQNPRHLVRRRGQEARLRCSPMKGHSHVYWYRQLPEEGLKFMVYLQKENIIDESGMPKERFSAEFPKEGPSILRIQQVVRGDSAAYFCASSRRTGGSTDTYTFGSGTRLTVV.

Concerning this clone: The DNA ends 3 residues before the CDR3 does, and the rest of the CDR3 is filled in from the germline J gene. The genes are TRBV6-2 or TRBV6-3 and TRBJ1-2; 7 bases fit TRBD1. The ends lost 6 bases at V and 0 bases at J; junction bases unmatched: 7. This CDR3 has 15 residues. From germline, CDR1 is MNHEY and CDR2 SVGEGT. The DNA read from the CDR3 is TGTGCCAGCAGGAAATCCGGGACAGCTAACTATGGC. Protein product: CASRKSGTANYG. The CDR3 as a whole reads CASRKSGTANYGYTF.

Comment on this clone: The read halts 3 residues ahead of the CDR3 end, with the missing end drawn from the germline J gene. This sequence joins TRBV6-2 or TRBV6-3 and TRBJ1-4, with D tentatively TRBD1 (5 bases). Trimming shortened V by 0 bases and J by 7 bases, and 15 bases separated the two germline ends. The CDR3 extends over 16 amino acids. CDR1 and CDR2 from the germline V gene are MNHEY and SVGEGT. The sequenced CDR3 bases are TGTGCCAGCAGTTACTCGGCGACAGCCGGGGGTGAAAAA. Protein product: CASSYSATAGGEK. The full CDR3 protein reads CASSYSATAGGEKLFF.

On this clone: The read gets to within 3 residues of the CDR3 end, and the germline J gene fills in the rest. The chain joins TRBV11-2 to TRBJ1-2; D might be TRBD1 (6 bases). The germline V gene has CDR1 SGHAT and CDR2 FQNNGV. This CDR3 contains 15 residues. Partial CDR3 DNA: TGTGCCAGCAGCTTAGGGGACACGACAGCTGGCGGC. It specifies CASSLGDTTAGG. The whole CDR3 protein reads CASSLGDTTAGGYTF.

With regard to this clone: The read finishes 3 residues shy of the CDR3 end, and the germline J gene is used to complete it. The rearrangement links TRBV20-1 to TRBJ2-1, with D perhaps TRBD1 (5 bases). The CDR3 extends over 14 amino acids. Germline V gene lookup returns CDR1 DFQATT and CDR2 SNEGSKA (reference sequence). Trimming pared 0 bases from V and 9 bases from J, leaving 15 bases between. This CDR3 is CSARELQQGGEQFF. Partial CDR3 DNA: TGCAGTGCTAGAGAGTTGCAGCAGGGTGGTGAG.

Points on this clone: The read ends 3 residues before the CDR3 terminus; that terminus is restored from the germline J gene. The chain couples TRBV29-1 to TRBJ2-3; tentative D call: TRBD1 (5 bases). Germline CDR1 SQVTM, CDR2 ANQGSEA. The CDR3 covers 12 residues. The part of the CDR3 DNA that was read is TGCAGCTCCGACAGTTACCAAGAGACG. This gives the protein CSSDSYQET. The entire CDR3 sequence reads CSSDSYQETQYF.

Comments on this clone: The read halts 3 residues ahead of the CDR3 end, with the missing end drawn from the germline J gene. The chain joins TRBV5-1 to TRBJ2-3, with 9 nucleotides matching TRBD2. CDR1 is SGHRS and CDR2 is YFSETQ in the germline V gene. The CDR3 is 14 residues long. V shed 4 bases and J 5 bases; nucleotides not matched to a gene: 5. The CDR3 protein is CASSRSGRRDTQYF. The covered CDR3 bases are TGCGCCAGCAGCAGGAGCGGGAGGCGAGATACG.

Note on this clone: The read stops 3 residues short of the end of the CDR3; the missing end is completed from the germline J gene. This rearrangement joins TRBV18 to TRBJ2-7; 10 nucleotides agree with TRBD1. The CDR3 covers 15 residues. V was clipped by 3 bases and J by 2 bases; unmatched bases: 4. Germline CDR1 KGHSH, CDR2 LQKENI. The CDR3 protein is CASSPGTGEPYEQYF. The CDR3 bases that were read are TGTGCCAGCTCACCCGGGACAGGGGAACCCTACGAG.

About this clone: The read gets to within 3 residues of the CDR3 end, and the germline J gene fills in the rest. The chain employs TRBV29-1 and TRBJ1-1, with TRBD1 matching 7 bases. Germline CDR1 SQVTM, CDR2 ANQGSEA. This CDR3 region has 13 residues. V shed 7 bases and J 4 bases; nucleotides not matched to a gene: 9. CDR3 sequence reads: CSAHRGRSTEAFF. CDR3 bases read: TGCAGCGCACACAGGGGTCGTAGCACTGAA.

A word on this clone: The DNA ends 3 residues before the CDR3 does, and the rest of the CDR3 is filled in from the germline J gene. The chain links TRBV18 to TRBJ1-2; TRBD1 matches at 11 bases. The germline gives CDR1 KGHSH, CDR2 LQKENI. The CDR3 runs to 19 residues. Incomplete CDR3 DNA: TGTGCCAGCTCACCAGGGACAGGGGGTCCTAGCGGGGCCTACAATGAC. Protein product: CASSPGTGGPSGAYND. The entire CDR3 is CASSPGTGGPSGAYNDYTF.

Remarks on this clone: The CDR3 end lies 3 residues beyond the end of the read and is filled in from the germline J gene. J is TRBJ1-5 and V is TRBV20-1; 9 nucleotides align to TRBD1. Trimming cost V 0 bases and J 0 bases; bases outside gene matches: 6. The CDR3 loop spans 17 amino acids. Germline V gene lookup returns CDR1 DFQATT and CDR2 SNEGSKA (reference sequence). Partial CDR3 DNA: TGCAGTGCTAGAGAGGACAGGGGTCCTTATAGCAATCAGCCC. This gives the protein CSAREDRGPYSNQP. The whole CDR3 protein is CSAREDRGPYSNQPQHF.

Worth noting for this clone: The read terminates 3 residues ahead of where the CDR3 ends, so the germline J gene completes it. The V call is TRBV20-1, the J call TRBJ1-4; TRBD1 is a possible D gene (6 bases). CDR1 DFQATT and CDR2 SNEGSKA come from the germline V gene (reference sequence). The CDR3 loop spans 14 amino acids. The V gene lost 7 bases and the J gene lost 0 bases, with 12 bases spanning the gap. The CDR3 reads CSVQGPATNEKLFF. The part of the CDR3 DNA that was read is TGCAGTGTCCAGGGGCCTGCAACTAATGAAAAA.

A note on this clone: Read coverage stops 3 residues before the CDR3 terminus; the germline J gene supplies the remainder. V and J are TRBV6-1 and TRBJ2-1; 7 bases are shared with TRBD2. J lost 7 bases, V lost 2 bases, and 8 bases had no gene match. The CDR3 length is 15 residues. The germline CDR1 and CDR2 sequences are MNHNS and SASEGT. The sequenced CDR3 bases are TGTGCCAGCAGTGAAACGGGGGGAGTCGGTAATGAG. Amino acids: CASSETGGVGNE. The CDR3 as a whole reads CASSETGGVGNEQFF.

In the case of this clone: The read is 3 residues too short to cover the CDR3 end, so that end is filled in from the germline J gene. The J gene is TRBJ2-3, the V gene TRBV20-1, with a tentative D call TRBD1 (5 bases). This CDR3 has 15 amino acids. The germline V gene has CDR1 DFQATT and CDR2 SNEGSKA (reference sequence). CDR3: CSARDWATANQPQYF. The sequenced CDR3 bases are TGCAGTGCTAGAGATTGGGCGACAGCCAATCAGCCG.

Comments on this clone: The read finishes 3 residues shy of the CDR3 end, and the germline J gene is used to complete it. The chain couples TRBV5-5 to TRBJ2-3; tentatively, D is TRBD1 (6 bases). CDR3 length: 13 residues. The germline gives CDR1 SGHKS, CDR2 YYEKEE (reference sequence). CDR3 residues: CASSSAGVETQYF. The DNA read from the CDR3 is TGTGCCAGCAGCAGTGCAGGGGTAGAGACG. Using reference TRBV5-5 and TRBJ2-3 for the parts outside the CDR3, the full variable domain is DAGVTQSPTHLIKTRGQQVTLRCSPISGHKSVSWYQQVLGQGPQFIFQYYEKEERGRGNFPDRFSARQFPNYSSELNVNALLLGDSALYLCASSSAGVETQYFGPGTRLTVL.

The CDR3 loop reads CASSLGWNTGELFF. The CDR3 DNA, read in part, is TGTGCCAGTAGCCTAGGATGGAACACCGGGGAG. The V and J genes are TRBV19 and TRBJ2-2, with D uncertain. The CDR3 goes on 3 residues after the read ends, and that part is filled in from the germline J gene. Germline V gene sequence: CDR1 LNHDA, CDR2 SQIVND (reference sequence). V gave up 6 bases and J gave up 1 base, with 9 bases separating them. The CDR3 is 14 residues long.

Remarks on this clone: The DNA ends 3 residues before the CDR3 does, and the rest of the CDR3 is filled in from the germline J gene. This rearrangement joins TRBV13 to TRBJ2-2; no definite D call. In germline, CDR1 is PRHDT, CDR2 FYEKMQ (reference sequence). Trimming stripped 6 bases from V and 2 bases from J, with 7 bases between. CDR3 length: 13 amino acids. CDR3 loop: CASSSTNTGELFF. The covered CDR3 bases are TGTGCCAGCAGTTCCACAAACACCGGGGAG.

For this clone: The read finishes 3 residues shy of the CDR3 end, and the germline J gene is used to complete it. This chain joins TRBV11-3 and TRBJ1-6; maybe TRBD1 (6 bases). CDR3 size: 15 residues. With 3 bases removed from V and 7 bases from J, the gap between germline ends came to 13 bases. The germline V gene has CDR1 SGHNT and CDR2 YENEEA. CDR3 DNA (partial): TGTGCCAGCAGCTTTCAGGGGATGCTGAATTCACCC. Translating gives CASSFQGMLNSP. The whole CDR3 protein reads CASSFQGMLNSPLHF.

As concerns this clone: Read data end 3 residues before the CDR3 end; the end is taken from the germline J gene. The genes are TRBV5-1 and TRBJ2-3, with D unclear. The CDR3 is 13 residues long. CDR1 SGHRS and CDR2 YFSETQ come from the germline V gene. V lost 0 bases to trimming and J lost 1 base, with 3 bases between them. The covered CDR3 bases are TGCGCCAGCAGCTTGGCCGGCACAGATACG. Protein product: CASSLAGTDT. The CDR3 in its entirety is CASSLAGTDTQYF.

A remark on this clone: The observed sequence ends 3 residues before the CDR3 terminus, with the missing tail filled in from the germline J gene. The rearrangement links TRBV19 to TRBJ2-7; tentative D call: TRBD2 (7 bases). V was trimmed by 2 bases and J by 3 bases, leaving 14 bases between them. CDR3 length: 15 amino acids. Germline assignment: CDR1 LNHDA and CDR2 SQIVND (reference sequence). CDR3 sequence reads: CASSITEGGGYEQYF. Incomplete CDR3 DNA: TGTGCCAGTAGTATAACTGAAGGGGGGGGCTACGAG.

Notes on this clone: The observed sequence ends 3 residues before the CDR3 terminus, with the missing tail filled in from the germline J gene. The chain uses TRBV18 and TRBJ2-7, with D tentatively TRBD2 (5 bases). Trimming removed 3 bases at V and 0 bases at J, with 21 bases between. The CDR3 spans 18 residues. CDR1 KGHSH and CDR2 LQKENI come from the germline V gene. The CDR3 protein is CASSPASRSAGLSYEQYF. The sequenced part of the CDR3 DNA is TGTGCCAGCTCACCGGCGAGTCGCTCGGCGGGCCTCTCCTACGAG.

Concerning this clone itself: The read terminates 3 residues ahead of where the CDR3 ends, so the germline J gene completes it. The chain combines TRBV5-4 with TRBJ2-1; D gene ambiguous. Germline-derived CDR1 and CDR2 are SGHNT and YYREEE (reference sequence). Trimming cost V 2 bases and J 3 bases, with 9 bases left between them. This CDR3 has 14 amino acids. The DNA read from the CDR3 is TGTGCCAGCAGCTTAGGTCCAGACTACAATGAG. Translated: CASSLGPDYNE. In full, the CDR3 is CASSLGPDYNEQFF. The full variable domain, with the rest looked up from reference TRBV5-4 and TRBJ2-1, is ETGVTQSPTHLIKTRGQQVTLRCSSQSGHNTVSWYQQALGQGPQFIFQYYREEENGRGNFPPRFSGLQFPNYSSELNVNALELDDSALYLCASSLGPDYNEQFFGPGTRLTVL.

For this clone: The read halts 3 residues ahead of the CDR3 end, with the missing end drawn from the germline J gene. This chain uses TRBV10-1 with TRBJ2-7; the D is unclear. Germline V gene lookup returns CDR1 WNHNN and CDR2 SYGVQD (reference sequence). CDR3 length: 11 amino acids. V was cut by 10 bases and J by 3 bases, with 10 bases left in between. The CDR3 DNA, read in part, is TGCGCCACCCGACTGTTCTACGAG. Amino acid sequence: CATRLFYE. The whole CDR3 reads CATRLFYEQYF.

Comments on this clone: The sequence runs out 3 residues before the end of the CDR3; the remainder is reconstructed from the germline J gene. The chain employs TRBV5-1 and TRBJ2-7; 10 nucleotides align to TRBD1. This CDR3 has 17 amino acids. Germline V CDR1 and CDR2: SGHRS, YFSETQ. J was trimmed by 0 bases and V by 0 bases; bases with no gene match: 6. CDR3 in amino acids: CASSLGPGQGSSYEQYF. The part of the CDR3 DNA that was read is TGCGCCAGCAGCTTGGGCCCGGGACAGGGGAGCTCCTACGAG.